This TCR beta chain was documented in a study of blood T cell repertoires in COVID-19. Study-level information: In each case, the material was cDNA or gDNA derived from T cells, B-cell-depleted T cells, or PBMCs.

Authors' data handling: Estimated nucleated cell counts came from reference gene primer amplification. Clones were read by immunoSEQ multiplex PCR, and TCRdb kept only the in-frame ones, dropping some. V and J calls and clone size are copied from that table; D and trimming were computed from the DNA. The sample holds 100,000 to 140,000 clones, roughly 90% seen once. This CDR3 contains 12 residues. V was trimmed by 7 bases and J by 0 bases, leaving 4 bases between them. The germline gives CDR1 MNHEY, CDR2 SMNVEV (reference sequence). The sequencing input was peripheral blood. V usage is TRBV27 and J usage is TRBJ2-1; the D is unclear. This clonotype originated in a middle-aged man with active or convalescent COVID-19. The CDR3 region is CASTSSYNEQFF. The CDR3 DNA reads as TGTGCCAGCACCAGCTCCTACAATGAGCAGTTCTTC.